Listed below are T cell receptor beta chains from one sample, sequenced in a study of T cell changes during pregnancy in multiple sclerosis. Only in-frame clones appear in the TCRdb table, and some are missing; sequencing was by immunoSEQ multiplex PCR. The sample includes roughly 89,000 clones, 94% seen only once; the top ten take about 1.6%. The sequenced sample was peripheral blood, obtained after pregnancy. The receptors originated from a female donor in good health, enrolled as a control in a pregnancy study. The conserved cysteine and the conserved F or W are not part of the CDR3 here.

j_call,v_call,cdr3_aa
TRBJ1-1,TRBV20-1,SAGGLREAF
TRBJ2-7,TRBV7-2,ASSPGAGLAVYEQY
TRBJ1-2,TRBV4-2,ASREGEDYGYT
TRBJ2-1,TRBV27,ASSLGTGSSYNEQF
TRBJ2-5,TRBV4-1,ASSQDEGAWETQY
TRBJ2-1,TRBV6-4,ASSLGTSGYNEQF
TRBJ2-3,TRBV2,ASSVGLGQSTDTQY
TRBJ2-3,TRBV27,ASSRFPDTQY
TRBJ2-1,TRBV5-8,ASSPGLAGGEDEQF
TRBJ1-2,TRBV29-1,SVGGLGGYT
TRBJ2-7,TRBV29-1,SVVRLAGSEQY
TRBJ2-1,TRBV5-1,ASSPRSDRTEQF
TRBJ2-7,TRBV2,ASRGQGPY
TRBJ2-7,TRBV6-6,ASSQTRRRNEQY
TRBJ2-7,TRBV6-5,ASSYSVLSGGYEQY
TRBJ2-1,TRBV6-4,ASSDEAGNYEQF
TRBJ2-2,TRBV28,ASTIAGGSTGELF
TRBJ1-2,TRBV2,ASSPDTNYGYT
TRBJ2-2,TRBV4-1,ASSQGSSNTGELF
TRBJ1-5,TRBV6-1,ASSDWFGVSQPQH
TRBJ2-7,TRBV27,ASSLRRQGAHEQY
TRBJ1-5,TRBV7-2,ASSPGISNQPQH
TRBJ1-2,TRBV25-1,ASSEEGTFGNAGYT
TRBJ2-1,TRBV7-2,ASSLFSGSSYNEQF
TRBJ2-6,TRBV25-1,ASSESGVGGANVLT
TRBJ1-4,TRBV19,ASSIGQGVATNEKLF
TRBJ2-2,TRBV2,ASSLDSNTGELF
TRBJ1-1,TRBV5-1,ASSGLPRGEGTEAF
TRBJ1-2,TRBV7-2,ASSLVAGGLYGYT
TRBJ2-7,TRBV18,ASSTDSTTYEQY
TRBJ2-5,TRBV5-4,ASSWQGTQETQY